The present entry profiles one T cell receptor beta chain with its context. Its antigen is unidentified. These data belong to a study of response to subunit inactivated influenza vaccine. Points from the study as a whole: Authors suggested that a seasonal influenza vaccination recruits few new T cells each time.

TCRdb fed the RT-PCR reads into MiXCR, producing one record per CDR3 protein. In the table there are 750,000 to 850,000 distinct CDR3 sequences, around 20% of which are singletons. The germline V and J ends were trimmed by 3 bases and 1 base, with 9 bases remaining between them. Germline values: CDR1 DFQATT, CDR2 SNEGSKA (reference sequence). The CDR3 extends over 13 amino acids. The specimen comprised PBMCs from blood, sampled roughly 5 days after vaccination. The rearrangement uses TRBV20-1 and TRBJ2-5, with D hard to call. This receptor was identified in a man aged 45-60 years who received an inactivated influenza vaccine. CDR3 sequence reads: CSASGRTQETQYF. Here the CDR3 DNA reads TGCAGTGCTAGCGGGCGGACCCAAGAGACCCAGTACTTC.